This T cell receptor beta chain was retrieved from a study of T cell repertoires in cytomegalovirus infection. General study results and limits: Dominating the ex vivo response were TCR beta clonotypes that were CMV-specific and HLA-C-restricted.

TCRdb processed the reads anew with MiXCR; each CDR3 protein has one entry. The data contain roughly 78,000 distinct CDR3 sequences, roughly 40% of them seen just once; the ten biggest clones take up about 92%. For this clonotype: Its antigen is not known.

The sequenced sample was CD8+ T cells from cultured PBMCs, obtained from culture after CMV antigen stimulation. The receptor comes from a human donor in good health (CMV status not recorded). Some clones in this sample may be carry-over from other donors' samples.

CDR3: CASSLTQGTGELFF. CDR3 bases: TGTGCCAGCAGCTTAACCCAGGGCACCGGGGAGCTGTTTTTT. The chain employs TRBV7-9 and TRBJ2-2, with D possibly TRBD1 on 5 matching bases. CDR1 and CDR2 (germline): SEHNR, FQNEAQ (reference sequence). V was trimmed by 2 bases and J by 4 bases, leaving 8 bases between them. This CDR3 is 14 amino acids long.